This entry lists 29 T cell receptor beta chains sequenced from one sample in a study of cytomegalovirus exposure and HLA in healthy donors. Clones were read by immunoSEQ multiplex PCR, and TCRdb kept only the in-frame ones, dropping some. This table holds some 45,000 clones, 90% to 95% found once. The specimen was PBMCs. These TCRs come from a man aged 18 to 29 in good health and CMV-seronegative.

The CDR3 region is CASSPGIGTLQETQYF. In DNA form, the CDR3 reads TGTGCCAGCAGCCCTGGGATCGGGACTCTACAAGAGACCCAGTACTTC. V and J are TRBV11-3 and TRBJ2-5, with a possible D match to TRBD2 (6 bases). Trimming removed 5 bases at V and 2 bases at J, with 18 bases between. The CDR3 is 16 residues long. The germline CDR1 and CDR2 sequences are SGHNT and YENEEA.

The V gene is TRBV7-2, the J gene TRBJ2-3, with 8 bases that match TRBD1. CDR3 length equals 15 residues. V shed 4 bases, J shed 1 base, and the junction held 4 bases outside the gene matches. The germline gives CDR1 SGHTA, CDR2 FQGNSA. CDR3 sequence: CASSSVGQGTDTQYF. The DNA for the CDR3 is TGTGCCAGCAGCTCGGTGGGACAGGGCACAGATACGCAGTATTTT.

V and J are TRBV7-9 and TRBJ1-3, with a weak D call TRBD1 (5 bases). The germline V and J ends were trimmed by 5 bases and 8 bases, with 16 bases remaining between them. Per the germline V gene, CDR1 is SEHNR and CDR2 is FQNEAQ (reference sequence). CDR3 length: 14 amino acids. This chain's CDR3 is CASSPGGRGYTIYF. The CDR3 DNA reads as TGTGCCAGCAGCCCGGGGGGACGCGGTTACACCATATATTTT.

As concerns this clone: Different DNA sequences within this sample yield the same CDR3. The J gene is TRBJ2-2, the V gene TRBV5-1, with 13 bases matching TRBD2. The V and J ends lost 2 bases and 6 bases, in that order; junction bases with no gene match: 4. Germline CDR1 is SGHRS and CDR2 is YFSETQ. The CDR3 sequence is 16 residues long. The CDR3 sequence is CASSLLAGGRSGELFF. CDR3 sequence (DNA): TGCGCCAGCAGCTTACTAGCGGGGGGGCGGTCCGGGGAGCTGTTTTTT.

V usage is TRBV2 and J usage is TRBJ1-6, with D maybe TRBD1 (6 bases). V gave up 2 bases and J gave up 7 bases, with 12 bases separating them. Per germline, CDR1 SNHLY and CDR2 FYNNEI. The CDR3 covers 15 residues. CDR3: CASSENRVTNSPLHF. The CDR3 coding sequence is TGTGCCAGCAGTGAAAACAGGGTTACAAATTCACCCCTCCACTTT.

This chain joins TRBV19 and TRBJ1-1; no clear D. The CDR3 extends over 13 amino acids. The germline V gene has CDR1 LNHDA and CDR2 SQIVND (reference sequence). V shed 3 bases and J shed 1 base, with 6 bases lying between them. The CDR3 sequence is CASSMAANTEAFF. Here the CDR3 DNA reads TGTGCCAGTAGTATGGCGGCGAACACTGAAGCTTTCTTT.

The J gene is TRBJ1-3, the V gene TRBV4-1, with 8 bases aligning to TRBD1. Unmatched junction bases numbered 1, after V lost 3 bases and J lost 3 bases. Germline values: CDR1 MGHRA, CDR2 YSYEKL. The CDR3 has 14 residues. The CDR3 nucleotides are TGCGCCAGCAGCCAGACAGGGGATGGAAACACCATATATTTT. It codes for CASSQTGDGNTIYF.

This clone occurred once. The rearrangement joins TRBV7-8 to TRBJ2-1; D may be TRBD1 (6 bases). The germline gives CDR1 SGHVS, CDR2 FQNEAQ. V was shortened by 4 bases and J by 0 bases, with 10 bases between the two germline ends. The CDR3 contains 15 residues. CDR3 bases: TGTGCCAGCAGCTCTAGGGGGTCCTCCTACAATGAGCAGTTCTTC. It encodes CASSSRGSSYNEQFF.

The V gene is TRBV15, the J gene TRBJ2-7, with 10 positions matching TRBD2. There are 16 residues in the CDR3. From germline, CDR1 is LNHNV and CDR2 YYDKDF (reference sequence). Trimming took 3 bases from V and 7 from J; bases not matched to a gene: 12. The CDR3 is CATSSELAGAFWEQYF. The CDR3 bases are TGTGCCACCAGCAGTGAGCTAGCGGGGGCATTCTGGGAGCAGTACTTC. The full variable domain, its missing parts supplied by reference TRBV15 and TRBJ2-7, is DAMVIQNPRYQVTQFGKPVTLSCSQTLNHNVMYWYQQKSSQAPKLLFHYYDKDFNNEADTPDNFQSRRPNTSFCFLDIRSPGLGDTAMYLCATSSELAGAFWEQYFGPGTRLTVT.

In the case of this clone: The junction departs from the called germline gene at one end, perhaps through a read error. The V gene is TRBV7-7, the J gene TRBJ2-1; D gene ambiguous. The CDR3 is made up of 13 amino acids. Germline V CDR1 and CDR2: SSHAT, FNYEAQ (reference sequence). In DNA form, the CDR3 reads TGTGCTAGCAGCTTAGACTTTTACAATGAGCAGTTCTTC. Protein: CASSLDFYNEQFF.

CDR3 in DNA: TGTGCCAGCAGTGACCACCTGGGGACTAGCGGAACCCAAGAGACCCAGTACTTC. It codes for CASSDHLGTSGTQETQYF. The chain has TRBV2 and TRBJ2-5; TRBD2 matches 11 bases. Germline V gives CDR1 SNHLY, CDR2 FYNNEI. J was trimmed by 1 base and V by 3 bases; bases with no gene match: 10. This CDR3 has 18 amino acids.

This clone appeared once. The chain uses TRBV9 and TRBJ2-2; 9 positions agree with TRBD1. There are 15 residues in the CDR3. CDR1 and CDR2 (germline): SGDLS, YYNGEE. V was pared by 3 bases and J by 5 bases, with 5 bases of the junction left unmatched. CDR3 residues: CASSADRGRTGELFF. CDR3 sequence (DNA): TGTGCCAGCAGCGCGGACAGGGGTAGGACCGGGGAGCTGTTTTTT. Full variable domain (missing parts from reference TRBV9 and TRBJ2-2): DSGVTQTPKHLITATGQRVTLRCSPRSGDLSVYWYQQSLDQGLQFLIQYYNGEERAKGNILERFSAQQFPDLHSELNLSSLELGDSALYFCASSADRGRTGELFFGEGSRLTVL.

The chain is built from TRBV18 and TRBJ2-1; 9 nucleotides align to TRBD1. The junction had 8 bases not matched to a gene; V was cut back by 3 bases and J by 8 bases. Germline lookup yields CDR1 KGHSH and CDR2 LQKENI. This CDR3 comprises 15 residues. CDR3 coding DNA: TGTGCCAGCTCACCCGGGACAGGGAGAGTGGATGAGCAGTTCTTC. It is translated as CASSPGTGRVDEQFF.

The chain has TRBV5-1 and TRBJ2-5, with 8 bases fitting TRBD1. The ends lost 4 bases at V and 0 bases at J; junction bases unmatched: 8. The CDR3 is made up of 16 amino acids. Germline CDR1 is SGHRS and CDR2 is YFSETQ. CDR3 protein: CASSGGTGGYQETQYF. Written as DNA, the CDR3 is TGCGCCAGCAGCGGGGGTACAGGGGGGTACCAAGAGACCCAGTACTTC.

The chain combines TRBV19 with TRBJ1-1; D call uncertain. The CDR3 spans 16 residues. CDR1 is LNHDA, CDR2 SQIVND, per germline (reference sequence). V gave up 0 bases and J gave up 0 bases, with 11 bases separating them. The CDR3 loop is CASSIDRGPMNTEAFF. CDR3 coding DNA: TGTGCCAGTAGTATAGATCGGGGTCCTATGAACACTGAAGCTTTCTTT.

The rearrangement links TRBV12-5 to TRBJ1-3; D not certain. This CDR3 has 14 residues. V was trimmed by 1 base and J by 1 base, leaving 5 bases between them. Germline-derived CDR1 and CDR2 are LGHNT and FRNRAP. CDR3 sequence: CASGLGQSGNTIYF. The CDR3 nucleotides are TGTGCTAGTGGTTTGGGGCAATCTGGAAACACCATATATTTT. Looking up the rest from reference TRBV12-5 and TRBJ1-3 gives the full variable domain: DARVTQTPRHKVTEMGQEVTMRCQPILGHNTVFWYRQTMMQGLELLAYFRNRAPLDDSGMPKDRFSAEMPDATLATLKIQPSEPRDSAVYFCASGLGQSGNTIYFGEGSWLTVV.

This chain links TRBV15 with TRBJ2-2, with a tentative D call TRBD1 (5 bases). Germline V lookup: CDR1 LNHNV, CDR2 YYDKDF (reference sequence). The CDR3 is 14 residues long. The V and J ends lost 4 bases and 7 bases respectively, with 13 bases between them. The CDR3 region has the DNA TGTGCCACCAGCATCGGACAAAGATTCGGGGAGCTGTTTTTT. Its protein product is CATSIGQRFGELFF.

This sequence joins TRBV6-5 and TRBJ1-5, with 7 nucleotides matching TRBD1. Germline assignment: CDR1 MNHEY and CDR2 SVGAGI. The CDR3 is 14 amino acids. The trim removed 6 bases at V and 6 bases at J, leaving 8 bases unmatched. CDR3 sequence (DNA): TGTGCCAGCAGCCCGACAGGGTTGGGTCAGCCCCAGCATTTT. This codes for CASSPTGLGQPQHF.

V and J are TRBV6-5 and TRBJ2-1, with 11 bases matching TRBD2. With 1 base clipped from V and 5 bases from J, the junction kept 4 bases outside the gene matches. Germline lookup yields CDR1 MNHEY and CDR2 SVGAGI. This CDR3 spans 16 amino acids. The DNA of the CDR3 is TGTGCCAGCAGTTACTACCTAGCGGGAGGTCACAATGAGCAGTTCTTC. It encodes CASSYYLAGGHNEQFF.

This chain connects TRBV19 to TRBJ2-1; 8 bases align to TRBD2. Germline V CDR1 and CDR2: LNHDA, SQIVND (reference sequence). CDR3 length: 15 amino acids. V trimming: 1 base; J trimming: 6 bases; junction bases outside the gene matches: 5. CDR3 residues: CASSIAGGLGNEQFF. CDR3 DNA sequence: TGTGCCAGTAGTATAGCGGGGGGGTTGGGCAATGAGCAGTTCTTC.

The chain uses TRBV6-6 and TRBJ2-2; D gene ambiguous. Germline V gene data show CDR1 as MNHNY and CDR2 as SVGAGI (reference sequence). This CDR3 is built from 13 residues. V dropped 5 bases and J dropped 2 bases, with 6 bases sitting between them. CDR3 loop: CASSRVNTGELFF. The CDR3 coding sequence is TGTGCCAGCAGTCGAGTCAACACCGGGGAGCTGTTTTTT.

This sequence joins TRBV13 and TRBJ1-6, with unresolved D. The V end was cut by 4 bases, the J end by 7 bases, with 14 bases between. The germline CDR1 and CDR2 sequences are PRHDT and FYEKMQ (reference sequence). The CDR3 is 15 amino acids. In nucleotides, the CDR3 is TGTGCCAGCAGCTCATATGTGCACAGCAATTCACCCCTCCACTTT. Translation: CASSSYVHSNSPLHF.

This clone was detected once. J is TRBJ2-1 and V is TRBV5-1; 11 nucleotides match TRBD2. Germline assignment: CDR1 SGHRS and CDR2 YFSETQ. There are 17 residues in the CDR3. V lost 2 bases and J lost 7; bases outside the gene matches: 11. The DNA for the CDR3 is TGCGCCAGCAGCTTATCCCATCTAGCGGGAGGACAAAATGAGCAGTTCTTC. It specifies CASSLSHLAGGQNEQFF.

J is TRBJ2-3 and V is TRBV19; D perhaps matches TRBD1 (5 bases). The CDR3 contains 15 residues. Trimming pared 2 bases from V and 6 bases from J, leaving 15 bases between. Looked up from germline, CDR1 is LNHDA and CDR2 is SQIVND (reference sequence). The CDR3 DNA sequence: TGTGCCAGTAGTATATGGGGCAGGGATAGGGATACGCAGTATTTT. Protein: CASSIWGRDRDTQYF.

This clone was detected only once. The rearrangement uses TRBV27 and TRBJ2-3, with TRBD2 as a possible D gene (6 bases). V was clipped by 2 bases and J by 4 bases, with 22 bases between them. Germline loops: CDR1 MNHEY, CDR2 SMNVEV (reference sequence). This CDR3 has 18 residues. In nucleotides, the CDR3 is TGTGCCAGCAGTTTAGGTCTTGGGACTCCATATGTCGCAGATACGCAGTATTTT. It is translated as CASSLGLGTPYVADTQYF.

The chain joins TRBV19 to TRBJ1-1; 7 bases agree with TRBD1. The length of the CDR3 is 14 residues. Germline trimming cut 5 bases from V and 6 bases from J; bases unmatched to any gene: 9. Germline V gene sequence: CDR1 LNHDA, CDR2 SQIVND (reference sequence). The DNA of the CDR3 is TGTGCCAGTAGTCCTTTTGGGACAGATGCTGAAGCTTTCTTT. Residues: CASSPFGTDAEAFF.

J is TRBJ2-1 and V is TRBV28; no clear D. CDR3 length: 15 amino acids. The V and J ends lost 2 bases and 0 bases respectively, with 8 bases between them. Germline V gene lookup returns CDR1 MDHEN and CDR2 SYDVKM. This CDR3 reads CASSLAYASYNEQFF. In DNA form, the CDR3 reads TGTGCCAGCAGTTTAGCGTACGCCTCCTACAATGAGCAGTTCTTC.

CDR3: CASSSDSVSSYEQYF. CDR3 DNA: TGTGCCAGCAGTTCGGACAGTGTTAGCTCCTACGAGCAGTACTTC. The rearrangement uses TRBV6-5 and TRBJ2-7; D is possibly TRBD1 (6 bases). This CDR3 spans 15 amino acids. V was trimmed by 4 bases and J by 0 bases, leaving 13 bases between them. Per germline, CDR1 MNHEY and CDR2 SVGAGI.

The gene calls are TRBV7-8 and TRBJ2-6; D gene unclear. The CDR3 spans 18 residues. Germline V gene data show CDR1 as SGHVS and CDR2 as FQNEAQ. Between the trimmed V and J ends, which lost 5 bases and 0 bases, there was a span of 17 bases. This chain's CDR3 is CASSQTRVPSSGANVLTF. DNA of the CDR3: TGTGCCAGCAGCCAAACTCGAGTTCCGTCCTCTGGGGCCAACGTCCTGACTTTC.